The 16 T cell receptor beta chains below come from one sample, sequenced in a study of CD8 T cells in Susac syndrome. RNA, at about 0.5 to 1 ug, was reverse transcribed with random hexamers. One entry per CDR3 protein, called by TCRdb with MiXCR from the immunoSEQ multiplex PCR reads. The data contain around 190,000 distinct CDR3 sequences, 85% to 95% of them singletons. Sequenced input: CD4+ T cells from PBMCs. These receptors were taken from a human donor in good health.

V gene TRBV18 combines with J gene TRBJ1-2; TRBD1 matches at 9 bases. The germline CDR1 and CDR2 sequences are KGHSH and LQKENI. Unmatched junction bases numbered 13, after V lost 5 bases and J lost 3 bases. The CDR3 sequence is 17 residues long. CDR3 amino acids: CASSLPIQGARDYGYTF. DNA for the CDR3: TGTGCCAGCTCATTGCCAATACAGGGGGCGCGGGACTATGGCTACACCTTC.

CDR3 loop: CSVGFRDRDPNEQFF. For the CDR3, the DNA is TGCAGCGTTGGCTTCCGGGACCGCGACCCCAATGAGCAGTTCTTC. The rearrangement joins TRBV29-1 to TRBJ2-1; D tentatively fits TRBD1 or TRBD2 (5 bases each). The germline CDR1 and CDR2 sequences are SQVTM and ANQGSEA. With 4 bases removed from V and 6 bases from J, the gap between germline ends came to 19 bases. The CDR3 extends over 15 amino acids.

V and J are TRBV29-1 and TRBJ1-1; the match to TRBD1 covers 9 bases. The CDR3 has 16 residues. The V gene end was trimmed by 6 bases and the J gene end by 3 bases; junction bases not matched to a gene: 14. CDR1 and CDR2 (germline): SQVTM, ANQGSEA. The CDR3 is CSVARDREFDYTEAFF. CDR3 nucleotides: TGCAGCGTCGCTCGGGACAGGGAGTTCGATTACACTGAAGCTTTCTTT.

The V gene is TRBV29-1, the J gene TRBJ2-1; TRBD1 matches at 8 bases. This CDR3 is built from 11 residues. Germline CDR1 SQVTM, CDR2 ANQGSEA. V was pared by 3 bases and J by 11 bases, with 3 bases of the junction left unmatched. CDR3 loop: CSVDGTGKQFF. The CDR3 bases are TGCAGCGTTGACGGGACAGGAAAGCAGTTCTTC.

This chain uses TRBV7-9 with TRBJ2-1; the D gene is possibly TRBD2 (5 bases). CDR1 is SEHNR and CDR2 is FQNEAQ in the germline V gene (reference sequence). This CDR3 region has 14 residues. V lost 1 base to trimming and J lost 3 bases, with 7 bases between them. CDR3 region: CASSLDGVYNEQFF. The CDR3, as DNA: TGTGCCAGCAGCTTAGACGGGGTCTACAATGAGCAGTTCTTC.

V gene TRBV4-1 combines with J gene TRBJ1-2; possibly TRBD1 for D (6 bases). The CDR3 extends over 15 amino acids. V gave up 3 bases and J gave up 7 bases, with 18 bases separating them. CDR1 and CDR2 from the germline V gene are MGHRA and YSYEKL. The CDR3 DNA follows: TGCGCCAGCAGCCAGGCCTCCGGGACAACACGTGGCTACACCTTC. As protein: CASSQASGTTRGYTF.

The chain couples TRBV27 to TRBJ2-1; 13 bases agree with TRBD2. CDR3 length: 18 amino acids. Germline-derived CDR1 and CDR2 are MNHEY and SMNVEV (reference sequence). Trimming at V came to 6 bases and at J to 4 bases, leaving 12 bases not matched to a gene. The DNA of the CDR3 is TGTGCCAGCAGCCGGACCTGGACTAGCGGGGGTCTTTACAATGAGCAGTTCTTC. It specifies CASSRTWTSGGLYNEQFF.

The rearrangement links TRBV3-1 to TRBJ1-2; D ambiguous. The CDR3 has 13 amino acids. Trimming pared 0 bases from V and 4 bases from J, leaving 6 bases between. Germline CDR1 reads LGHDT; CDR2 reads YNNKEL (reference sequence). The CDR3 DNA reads TGTGCCAGCAGCCAAGAGGTTAGCTATGGCTACACCTTC. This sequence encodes CASSQEVSYGYTF. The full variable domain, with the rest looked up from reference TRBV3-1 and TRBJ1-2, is DTAVSQTPKYLVTQMGNDKSIKCEQNLGHDTMYWYKQDSKKFLKIMFSYNNKELIINETVPNRFSPKSPDKAHLNLHINSLELGDSAVYFCASSQEVSYGYTFGSGTRLTVV.

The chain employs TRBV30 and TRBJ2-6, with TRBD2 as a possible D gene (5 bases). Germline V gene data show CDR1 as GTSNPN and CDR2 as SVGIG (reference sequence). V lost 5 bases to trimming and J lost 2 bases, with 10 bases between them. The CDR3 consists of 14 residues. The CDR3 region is CAWCTRAGANVLTF. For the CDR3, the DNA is TGTGCCTGGTGCACGAGGGCTGGGGCCAACGTCCTGACTTTC.

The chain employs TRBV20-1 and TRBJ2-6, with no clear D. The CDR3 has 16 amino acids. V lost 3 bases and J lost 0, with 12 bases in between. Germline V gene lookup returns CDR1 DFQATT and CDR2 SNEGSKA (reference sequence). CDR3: CSASPQRSSGANVLTF. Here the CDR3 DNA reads TGCAGTGCTAGCCCACAGAGGAGCTCTGGGGCCAACGTCCTGACTTTC.

CDR3 sequence reads: CASSPNPSEDTQYF. The CDR3 bases are TGTGCCAGCAGCCCAAACCCCTCAGAAGATACGCAGTATTTT. This chain joins TRBV5-6 and TRBJ2-3; D is unclear. Per the germline V gene, CDR1 is SGHDT and CDR2 is YYEEEE. The CDR3 length is 14 residues. The V end was cut by 4 bases, the J end by 5 bases, with 14 bases between. Complete variable domain (other parts from reference TRBV5-6 and TRBJ2-3): DAGVTQSPTHLIKTRGQQVTLRCSPKSGHDTVSWYQQALGQGPQFIFQYYEEEERQRGNFPDRFSGHQFPNYSSELNVNALLLGDSALYLCASSPNPSEDTQYFGPGTRLTVL.

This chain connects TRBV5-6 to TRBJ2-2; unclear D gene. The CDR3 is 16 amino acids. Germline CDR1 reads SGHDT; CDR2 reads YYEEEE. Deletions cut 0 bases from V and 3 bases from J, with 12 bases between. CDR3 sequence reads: CASSLVMDGYTGELFF. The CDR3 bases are TGTGCCAGCAGCTTGGTTATGGACGGATACACCGGGGAGCTGTTTTTT.

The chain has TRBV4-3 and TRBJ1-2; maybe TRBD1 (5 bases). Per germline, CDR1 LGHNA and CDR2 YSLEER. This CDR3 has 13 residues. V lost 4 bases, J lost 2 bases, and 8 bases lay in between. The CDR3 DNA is TGCGCCAGCAGCCCGGACATAAACTATGGCTACACCTTC. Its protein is CASSPDINYGYTF.

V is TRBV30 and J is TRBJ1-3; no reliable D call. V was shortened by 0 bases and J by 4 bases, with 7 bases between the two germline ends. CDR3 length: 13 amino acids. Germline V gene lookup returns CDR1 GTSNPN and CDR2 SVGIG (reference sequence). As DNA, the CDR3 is TGTGCCTGGAGTGTTGGAGCAGGAAACACCATATATTTT. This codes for CAWSVGAGNTIYF.

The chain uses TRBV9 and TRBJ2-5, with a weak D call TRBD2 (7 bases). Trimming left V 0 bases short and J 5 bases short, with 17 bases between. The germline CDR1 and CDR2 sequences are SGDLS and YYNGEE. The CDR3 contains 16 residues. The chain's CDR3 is CASSVGASGGGETQYF. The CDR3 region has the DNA TGTGCCAGCAGCGTAGGAGCGTCGGGGGGCGGGGAGACCCAGTACTTC.

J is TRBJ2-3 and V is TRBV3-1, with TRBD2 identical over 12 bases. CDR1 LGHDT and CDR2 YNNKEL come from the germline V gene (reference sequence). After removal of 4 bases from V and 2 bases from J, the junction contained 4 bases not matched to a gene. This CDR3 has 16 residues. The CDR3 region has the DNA TGTGCCAGCAGCCCCCTAGCGGGAGGGGTCACAGATACGCAGTATTTT. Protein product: CASSPLAGGVTDTQYF.